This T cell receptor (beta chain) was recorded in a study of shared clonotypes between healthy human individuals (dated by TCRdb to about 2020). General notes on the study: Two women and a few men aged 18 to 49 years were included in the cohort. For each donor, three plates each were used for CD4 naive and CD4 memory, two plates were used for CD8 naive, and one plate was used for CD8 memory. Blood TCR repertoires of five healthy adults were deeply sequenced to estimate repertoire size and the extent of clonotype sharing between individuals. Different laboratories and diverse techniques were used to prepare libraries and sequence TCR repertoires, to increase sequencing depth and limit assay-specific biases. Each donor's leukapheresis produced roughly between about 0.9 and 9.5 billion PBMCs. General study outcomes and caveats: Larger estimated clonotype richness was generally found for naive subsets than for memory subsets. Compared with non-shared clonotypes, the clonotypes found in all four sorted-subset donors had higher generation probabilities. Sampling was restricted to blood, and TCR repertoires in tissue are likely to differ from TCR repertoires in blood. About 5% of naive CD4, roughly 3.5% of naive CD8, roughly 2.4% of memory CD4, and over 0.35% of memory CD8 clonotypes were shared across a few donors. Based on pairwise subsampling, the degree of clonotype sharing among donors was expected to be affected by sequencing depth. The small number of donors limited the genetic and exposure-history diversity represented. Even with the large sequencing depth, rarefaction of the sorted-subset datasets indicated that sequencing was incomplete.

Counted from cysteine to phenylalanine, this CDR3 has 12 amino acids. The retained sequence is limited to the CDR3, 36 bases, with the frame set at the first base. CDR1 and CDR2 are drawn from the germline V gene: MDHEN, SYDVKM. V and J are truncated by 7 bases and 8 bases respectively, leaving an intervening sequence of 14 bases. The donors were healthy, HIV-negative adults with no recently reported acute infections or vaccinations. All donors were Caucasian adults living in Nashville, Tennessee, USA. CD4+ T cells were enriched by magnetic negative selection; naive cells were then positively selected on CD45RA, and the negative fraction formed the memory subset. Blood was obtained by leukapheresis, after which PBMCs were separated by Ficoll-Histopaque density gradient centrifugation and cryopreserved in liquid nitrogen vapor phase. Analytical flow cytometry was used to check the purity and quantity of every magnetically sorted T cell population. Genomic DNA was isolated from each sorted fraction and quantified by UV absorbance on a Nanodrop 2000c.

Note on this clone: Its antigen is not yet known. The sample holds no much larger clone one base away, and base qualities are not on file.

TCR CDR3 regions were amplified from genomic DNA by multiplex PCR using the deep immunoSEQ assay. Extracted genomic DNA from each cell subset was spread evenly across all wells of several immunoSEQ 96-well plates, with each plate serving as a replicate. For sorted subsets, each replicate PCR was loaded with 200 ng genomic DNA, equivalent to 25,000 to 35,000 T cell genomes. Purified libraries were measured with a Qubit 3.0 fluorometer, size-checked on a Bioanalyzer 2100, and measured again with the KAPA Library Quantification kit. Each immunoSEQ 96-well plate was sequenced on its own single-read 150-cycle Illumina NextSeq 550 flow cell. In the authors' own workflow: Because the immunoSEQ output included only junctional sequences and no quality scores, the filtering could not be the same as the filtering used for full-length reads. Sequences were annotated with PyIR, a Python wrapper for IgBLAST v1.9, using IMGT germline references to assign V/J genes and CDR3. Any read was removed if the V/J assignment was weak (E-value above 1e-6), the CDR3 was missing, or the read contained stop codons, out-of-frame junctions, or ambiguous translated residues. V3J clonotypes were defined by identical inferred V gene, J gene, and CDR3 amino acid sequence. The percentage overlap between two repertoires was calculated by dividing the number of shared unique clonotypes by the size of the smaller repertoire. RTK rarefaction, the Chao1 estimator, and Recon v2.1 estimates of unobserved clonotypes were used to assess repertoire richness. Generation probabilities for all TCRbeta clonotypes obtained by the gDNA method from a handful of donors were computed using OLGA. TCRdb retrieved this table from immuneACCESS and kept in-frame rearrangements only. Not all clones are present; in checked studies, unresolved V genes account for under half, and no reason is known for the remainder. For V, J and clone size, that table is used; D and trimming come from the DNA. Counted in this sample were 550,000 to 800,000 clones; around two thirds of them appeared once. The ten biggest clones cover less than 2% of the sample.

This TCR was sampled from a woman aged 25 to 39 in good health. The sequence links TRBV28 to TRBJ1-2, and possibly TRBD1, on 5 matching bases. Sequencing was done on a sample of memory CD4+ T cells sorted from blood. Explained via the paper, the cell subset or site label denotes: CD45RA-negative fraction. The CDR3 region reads CASTSRAAGYTF. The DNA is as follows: TGTGCCAGCACGAGCAGGGCTGCAGGCTACACCTTC.